The 2 T cell receptor beta chains reported below all come from one sample, sequenced in a study of cytomegalovirus exposure and HLA in healthy donors. Use of 60 Vbeta and 13 Jbeta primers characterized the PCR. Here immunoSEQ multiplex PCR was the method, and the copy in TCRdb shows in-frame clones only, minus some. The table lists some 200,000 clones, 81% of them singletons. Material: PBMCs. These receptors all stem from a man aged 50 to 60 in good health and CMV-seronegative.

This clone was picked up a small number of times. The rearrangement uses TRBV29-1 and TRBJ2-5, with D tentatively TRBD1 (5 bases). Germline-derived CDR1 and CDR2 are SQVTM and ANQGSEA. The CDR3 loop spans 11 amino acids. Trimming removed 7 bases from V and 5 bases from J, with 11 bases in between. The CDR3 here is CSGGREETQYF. CDR3 sequence (DNA): TGCAGCGGGGGCAGAGAGGAGACCCAGTACTTC. Full variable domain (remainder filled in from reference TRBV29-1 and TRBJ2-5): SAVISQKPSRDICQRGTSLTIQCQVDSQVTMMFWYRQQPGQSLTLIATANQGSEATYESGFVIDKFPISRPNLTFSTLTVSNMSPEDSSIYLCSGGREETQYFGPGTRLLVL.

On this clone: An end of the junction differs from the germline gene, which may be a read error. This chain connects TRBV7-9 to TRBJ2-1; D may be TRBD2 (5 bases). The CDR3 contains 15 residues. CDR1 SEHNR and CDR2 FQNEAQ come from the germline V gene (reference sequence). CDR3 sequence reads: CSSSLAHGRSNEQFF. As DNA, the CDR3 is TGTTCCAGCAGCTTAGCGCATGGGCGTTCCAATGAGCAGTTCTTC.